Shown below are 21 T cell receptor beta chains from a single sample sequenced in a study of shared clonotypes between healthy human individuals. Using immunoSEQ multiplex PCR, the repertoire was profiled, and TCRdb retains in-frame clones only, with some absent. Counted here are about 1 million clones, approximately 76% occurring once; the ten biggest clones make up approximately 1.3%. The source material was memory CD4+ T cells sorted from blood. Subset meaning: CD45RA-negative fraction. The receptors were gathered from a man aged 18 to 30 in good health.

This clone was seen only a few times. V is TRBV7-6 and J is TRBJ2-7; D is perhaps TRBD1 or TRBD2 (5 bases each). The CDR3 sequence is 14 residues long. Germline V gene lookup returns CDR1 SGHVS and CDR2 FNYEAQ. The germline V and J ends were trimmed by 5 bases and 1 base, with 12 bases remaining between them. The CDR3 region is CASSKNGGSYEQYF. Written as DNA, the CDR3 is TGTGCCAGCAGCAAGAATGGGGGATCCTACGAGCAGTACTTC.

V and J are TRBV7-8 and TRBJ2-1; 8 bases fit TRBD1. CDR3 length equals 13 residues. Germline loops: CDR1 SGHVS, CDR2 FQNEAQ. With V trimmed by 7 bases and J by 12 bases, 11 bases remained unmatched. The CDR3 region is CASTQGAPTGQFF. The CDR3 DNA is TGTGCCAGCACCCAGGGGGCGCCAACGGGGCAGTTCTTC.

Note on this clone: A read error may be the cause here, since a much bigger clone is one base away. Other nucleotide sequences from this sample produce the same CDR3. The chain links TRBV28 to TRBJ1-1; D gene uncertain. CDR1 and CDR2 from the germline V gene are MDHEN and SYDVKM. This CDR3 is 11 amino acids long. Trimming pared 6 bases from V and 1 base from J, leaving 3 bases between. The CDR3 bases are TGTGCCAGCAGGGGGAACACTGAAGCTTTCTTT. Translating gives CASRGNTEAFF.

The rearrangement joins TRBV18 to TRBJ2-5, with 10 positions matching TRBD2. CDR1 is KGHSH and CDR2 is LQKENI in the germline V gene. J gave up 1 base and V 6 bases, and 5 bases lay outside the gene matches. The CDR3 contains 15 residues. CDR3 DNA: TGTGCCAGCTCTCGACTAGCGGGTTTCCAAGAGACCCAGTACTTC. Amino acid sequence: CASSRLAGFQETQYF. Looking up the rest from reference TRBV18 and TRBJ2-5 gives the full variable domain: NAGVMQNPRHLVRRRGQEARLRCSPMKGHSHVYWYRQLPEEGLKFMVYLQKENIIDESGMPKERFSAEFPKEGPSILRIQQVVRGDSAAYFCASSRLAGFQETQYFGPGTRLLVL.

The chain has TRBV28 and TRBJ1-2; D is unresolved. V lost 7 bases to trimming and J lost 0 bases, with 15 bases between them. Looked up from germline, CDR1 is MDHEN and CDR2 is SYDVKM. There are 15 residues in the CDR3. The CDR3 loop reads CASMRSHAANYGYTF. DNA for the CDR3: TGTGCCAGCATGCGCAGCCACGCGGCTAACTATGGCTACACCTTC.

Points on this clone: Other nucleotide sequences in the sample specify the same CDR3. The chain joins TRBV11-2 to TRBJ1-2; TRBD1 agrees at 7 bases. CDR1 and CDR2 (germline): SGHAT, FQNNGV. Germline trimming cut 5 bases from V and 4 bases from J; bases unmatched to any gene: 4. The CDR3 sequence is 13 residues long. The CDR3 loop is CASSPAGGYGYTF. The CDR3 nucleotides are TGTGCCAGCAGCCCCGCAGGGGGCTATGGCTACACCTTC. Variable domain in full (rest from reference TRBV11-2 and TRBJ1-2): EAGVAQSPRYKIIEKRQSVAFWCNPISGHATLYWYQQILGQGPKLLIQFQNNGVVDDSQLPKDRFSAERLKGVDSTLKIQPAKLEDSAVYLCASSPAGGYGYTFGSGTRLTVV.

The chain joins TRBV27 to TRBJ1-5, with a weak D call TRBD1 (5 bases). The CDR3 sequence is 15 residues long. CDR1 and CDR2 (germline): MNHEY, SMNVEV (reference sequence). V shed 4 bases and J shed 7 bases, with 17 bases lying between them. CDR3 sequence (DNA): TGTGCCAGCAGTTCTACAGGACTCCCGCGGCAGCCCCAGCATTTT. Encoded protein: CASSSTGLPRQPQHF.

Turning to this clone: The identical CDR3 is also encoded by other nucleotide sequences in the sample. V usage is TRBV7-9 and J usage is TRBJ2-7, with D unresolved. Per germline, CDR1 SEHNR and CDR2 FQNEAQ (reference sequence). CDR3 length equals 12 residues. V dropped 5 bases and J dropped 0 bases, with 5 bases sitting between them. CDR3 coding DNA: TGTGCCAGCAGCCCATCCTCCTACGAGCAGTACTTC. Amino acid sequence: CASSPSSYEQYF.

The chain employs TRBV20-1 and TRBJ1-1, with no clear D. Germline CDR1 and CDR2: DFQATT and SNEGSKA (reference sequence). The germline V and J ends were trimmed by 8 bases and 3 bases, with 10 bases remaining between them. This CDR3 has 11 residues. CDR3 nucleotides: TGCAGTACTCCGGACCACACTGAAGCTTTCTTT. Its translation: CSTPDHTEAFF.

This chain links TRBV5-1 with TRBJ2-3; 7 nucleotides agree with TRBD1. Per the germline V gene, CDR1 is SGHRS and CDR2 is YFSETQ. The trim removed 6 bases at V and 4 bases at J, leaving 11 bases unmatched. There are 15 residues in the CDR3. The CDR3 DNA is TGCGCCAGCAAAAAAACAGGGGCCAAAGCAGATACGCAGTATTTT. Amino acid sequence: CASKKTGAKADTQYF.

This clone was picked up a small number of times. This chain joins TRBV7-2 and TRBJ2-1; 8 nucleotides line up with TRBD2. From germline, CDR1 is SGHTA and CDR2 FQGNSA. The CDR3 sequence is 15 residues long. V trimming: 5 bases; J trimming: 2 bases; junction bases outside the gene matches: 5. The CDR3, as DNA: TGTGCCAGCAGCAAGGGACTAGACACCTACAATGAGCAGTTCTTC. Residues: CASSKGLDTYNEQFF.

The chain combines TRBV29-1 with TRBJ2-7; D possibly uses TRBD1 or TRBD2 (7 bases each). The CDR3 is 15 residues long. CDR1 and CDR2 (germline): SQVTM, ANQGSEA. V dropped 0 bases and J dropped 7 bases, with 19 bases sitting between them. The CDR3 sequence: CSVEDSRAGGGEQYF. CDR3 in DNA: TGCAGCGTTGAAGATTCCCGTGCAGGGGGGGGAGAGCAGTACTTC.

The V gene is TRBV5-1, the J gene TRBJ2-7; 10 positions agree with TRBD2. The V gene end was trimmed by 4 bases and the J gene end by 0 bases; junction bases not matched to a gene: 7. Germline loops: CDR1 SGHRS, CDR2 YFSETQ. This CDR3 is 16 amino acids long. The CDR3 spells CASSELAGGFSYEQYF. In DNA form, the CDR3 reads TGCGCCAGCAGCGAATTAGCGGGAGGCTTCTCCTACGAGCAGTACTTC.

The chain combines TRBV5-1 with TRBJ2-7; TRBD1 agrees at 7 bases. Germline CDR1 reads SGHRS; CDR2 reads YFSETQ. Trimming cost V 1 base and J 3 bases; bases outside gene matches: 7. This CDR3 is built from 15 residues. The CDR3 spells CASSLQQGPYYEQYF. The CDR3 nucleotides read TGCGCCAGCAGCTTGCAACAGGGGCCTTACTACGAGCAGTACTTC. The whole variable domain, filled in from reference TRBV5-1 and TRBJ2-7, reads KAGVTQTPRYLIKTRGQQVTLSCSPISGHRSVSWYQQTPGQGLQFLFEYFSETQRNKGNFPGRFSGRQFSNSRSEMNVSTLELGDSALYLCASSLQQGPYYEQYFGPGTRLTVT.

The CDR3 coding sequence is TGTGCCAGTACAGGGAGCGGGTCACCCCTCCACTTT. Its translation: CASTGSGSPLHF. V and J are TRBV28 and TRBJ1-6; perhaps TRBD1 as D (6 bases). The CDR3 is 12 residues long. CDR1 is MDHEN, CDR2 SYDVKM, per germline. Trimming took 9 bases from V and 10 from J, leaving 13 bases between them. Drawing the rest from reference TRBV28 and TRBJ1-6, the complete variable domain is DVKVTQSSRYLVKRTGEKVFLECVQDMDHENMFWYRQDPGLGLRLIYFSYDVKMKEKGDIPEGYSVSREKKERFSLILESASTNQTSMYLCASTGSGSPLHFGNGTRLTVT.

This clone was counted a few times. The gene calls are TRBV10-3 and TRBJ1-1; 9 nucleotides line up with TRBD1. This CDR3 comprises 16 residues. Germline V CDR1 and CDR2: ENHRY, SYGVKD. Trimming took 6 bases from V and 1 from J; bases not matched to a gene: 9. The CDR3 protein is CAIRPTDRGTNTEAFF. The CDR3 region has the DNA TGTGCCATCAGGCCTACAGACAGGGGGACGAACACTGAAGCTTTCTTT.

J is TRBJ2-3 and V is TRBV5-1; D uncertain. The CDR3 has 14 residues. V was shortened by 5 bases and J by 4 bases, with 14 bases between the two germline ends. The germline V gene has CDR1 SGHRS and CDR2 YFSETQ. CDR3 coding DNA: TGCGCCAGCAGACTGGGGTCGGCCCCAGATACGCAGTATTTT. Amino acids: CASRLGSAPDTQYF. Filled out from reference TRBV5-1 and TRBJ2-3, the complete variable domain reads KAGVTQTPRYLIKTRGQQVTLSCSPISGHRSVSWYQQTPGQGLQFLFEYFSETQRNKGNFPGRFSGRQFSNSRSEMNVSTLELGDSALYLCASRLGSAPDTQYFGPGTRLTVL.

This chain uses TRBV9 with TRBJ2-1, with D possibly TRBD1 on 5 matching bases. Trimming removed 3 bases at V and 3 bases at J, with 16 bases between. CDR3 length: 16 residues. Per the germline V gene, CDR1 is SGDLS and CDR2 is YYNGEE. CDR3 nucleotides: TGTGCCAGCAGCGCGAAAGGGGTAGAATTCTACAATGAGCAGTTCTTC. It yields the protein CASSAKGVEFYNEQFF.

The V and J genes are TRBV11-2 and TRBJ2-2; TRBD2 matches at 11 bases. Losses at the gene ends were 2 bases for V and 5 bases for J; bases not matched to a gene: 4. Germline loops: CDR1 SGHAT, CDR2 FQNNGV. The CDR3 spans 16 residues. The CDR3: CASSLQLAGGTGELFF. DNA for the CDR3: TGTGCCAGCAGCTTACAGCTAGCGGGAGGAACCGGGGAGCTGTTTTTT.

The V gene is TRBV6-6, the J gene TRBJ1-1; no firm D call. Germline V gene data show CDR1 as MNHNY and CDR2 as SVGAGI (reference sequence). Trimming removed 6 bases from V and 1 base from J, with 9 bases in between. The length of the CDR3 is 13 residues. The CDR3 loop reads CASSQSPNTEAFF. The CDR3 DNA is TGTGCCAGCAGCCAGTCACCGAACACTGAAGCTTTCTTT.

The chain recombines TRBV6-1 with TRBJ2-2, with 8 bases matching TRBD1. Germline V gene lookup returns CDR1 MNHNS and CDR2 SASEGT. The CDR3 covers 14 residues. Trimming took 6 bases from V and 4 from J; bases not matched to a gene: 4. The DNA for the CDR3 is TGTGCCAGCAGCAGACAGGGGATCACCGGGGAGCTGTTTTTT. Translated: CASSRQGITGELFF.